These 23 T cell receptor beta chains were all obtained from the same sample, sequenced in a study of T cells after somatic rescue of genetic block. The method was immunoSEQ multiplex PCR; TCRdb's version includes in-frame clones alone and lacks a portion of them. The table records 70,000 to 95,000 clones, about 87% of them present only once. The sample comprised peripheral blood mononuclear cells (PBMCs). All receptors come from a woman aged 18-29 years.

The chain has TRBV28 and TRBJ1-5; 10 bases are shared with TRBD1. The CDR3 loop spans 16 amino acids. Germline V CDR1 and CDR2: MDHEN, SYDVKM. The ends lost 2 bases at V and 1 base at J; junction bases unmatched: 2. The CDR3 region is CASSLRGQGSNQPQHF. CDR3 DNA: TGTGCCAGCAGTTTACGGGGACAGGGGAGCAATCAGCCCCAGCATTTT.

V usage is TRBV30 and J usage is TRBJ1-2; D unresolved. Trimming took 0 bases from V and 9 from J, leaving 8 bases between them. The CDR3 length is 11 residues. From germline, CDR1 is GTSNPN and CDR2 SVGIG (reference sequence). CDR3 DNA sequence: TGTGCCTGGAGTGTAATGGAAAGCTACACCTTC. Its protein is CAWSVMESYTF.

In its sample, this clone was seen a few times. The J gene is TRBJ2-5, the V gene TRBV9; maybe TRBD2 (6 bases). This CDR3 is 16 amino acids long. V lost 2 bases and J lost 2, with 16 bases in between. Looked up from germline, CDR1 is SGDLS and CDR2 is YYNGEE. In DNA, the CDR3 is TGTGCCAGCAGCGTCCGGGACCCTGGGGGGCAAGAGACCCAGTACTTC. This gives the protein CASSVRDPGGQETQYF.

The chain joins TRBV5-1 to TRBJ2-4; perhaps TRBD1 as D (6 bases). V was cut by 4 bases and J by 9 bases, with 17 bases left in between. The germline V gene encodes CDR1 SGHRS and CDR2 YFSETQ. The CDR3 is made up of 14 amino acids. Here the CDR3 reads CASSPGQKESIQYF. The CDR3 DNA is TGCGCCAGCAGCCCTGGACAGAAAGAAAGCATTCAGTACTTC.

This clone was observed a few times. The rearrangement links TRBV28 to TRBJ1-5; TRBD1 agrees at 8 bases. The CDR3 runs to 15 residues. Germline CDR1 and CDR2: MDHEN and SYDVKM. With V trimmed by 7 bases and J by 7 bases, 12 bases remained unmatched. The CDR3 protein is CASTTLVQGDQPQHF. The CDR3 nucleotides read TGTGCCAGCACCACTTTAGTACAGGGGGACCAGCCCCAGCATTTT.

The V gene is TRBV11-3, the J gene TRBJ1-1, with D maybe TRBD1 (5 bases). The CDR3 sequence is 15 residues long. Germline CDR1 and CDR2: SGHNT and YENEEA. The V and J ends lost 3 bases and 6 bases respectively, with 17 bases between them. The CDR3 DNA is TGTGCCAGCAGCTTGTACGGACGGACATGGGCTGAAGCTTTCTTT. Translation: CASSLYGRTWAEAFF.

This chain links TRBV9 with TRBJ2-2; D possibly corresponds to TRBD1 (5 bases). V was trimmed by 2 bases and J by 3 bases, leaving 11 bases between them. Germline V gene data show CDR1 as SGDLS and CDR2 as YYNGEE. This CDR3 comprises 15 residues. In DNA, the CDR3 is TGTGCCAGCAGCGTCTGGGGCGACTACACCGGGGAGCTGTTTTTT. Amino acids: CASSVWGDYTGELFF.

The chain links TRBV28 to TRBJ1-2, with D maybe TRBD1 (6 bases). CDR1 is MDHEN and CDR2 is SYDVKM in the germline V gene. This CDR3 contains 15 residues. V was pared by 3 bases and J by 3 bases, with 14 bases between. CDR3 protein: CASSFQRGLHYGYTF. The CDR3 coding sequence is TGTGCCAGCAGTTTTCAGAGGGGGTTGCACTATGGCTACACCTTC.

This clone was seen a single time. This chain links TRBV6-5 with TRBJ2-5; D not resolved. Germline V gives CDR1 MNHEY, CDR2 SVGAGI. Trimming removed 8 bases from V and 3 bases from J, with 19 bases in between. This CDR3 has 15 residues. The DNA of the CDR3 is TGTGCCAGCGCCTCTGTGGGCTCAATCAAAGAGACCCAGTACTTC. Translating it yields CASASVGSIKETQYF.

This clone was seen just once. J is TRBJ2-5 and V is TRBV27, with a possible D match to TRBD2 (6 bases). V was pared by 5 bases and J by 3 bases, with 22 bases between. Germline loops: CDR1 MNHEY, CDR2 SMNVEV (reference sequence). The CDR3 is made up of 17 amino acids. The CDR3 here is CASSPRGGSGREETQYF. In DNA form, the CDR3 reads TGTGCCAGCAGTCCCCGAGGAGGTAGCGGCCGTGAAGAGACCCAGTACTTC.

The chain recombines TRBV6-1 with TRBJ2-1; D may be TRBD1 (6 bases). V gave up 7 bases and J gave up 7 bases, with 17 bases separating them. Looked up from germline, CDR1 is MNHNS and CDR2 is SASEGT. The CDR3 length is 14 residues. CDR3 coding DNA: TGTGCCAGCACCCAGAGGACAGACCCGAATGAGCAGTTCTTC. Translating gives CASTQRTDPNEQFF.

The V call is TRBV19, the J call TRBJ1-2; D may be TRBD1 (5 bases). Trimming left V 3 bases short and J 8 bases short, with 10 bases between. The CDR3 sequence is 12 residues long. Germline V CDR1 and CDR2: LNHDA, SQIVND (reference sequence). The CDR3 reads CASSIGGLGYTF. CDR3 nucleotide sequence: TGTGCCAGTAGTATCGGGGGACTCGGCTACACCTTC.

This clone was seen at least ten times. The rearrangement uses TRBV7-6 and TRBJ1-3; weak D call: TRBD1 (6 bases). V lost 1 base and J lost 0, with 10 bases in between. Germline values: CDR1 SGHVS, CDR2 FNYEAQ. The CDR3 runs 16 residues. CDR3 protein: CASSLVTGFSGNTIYF. For the CDR3, the DNA is TGTGCCAGCAGCTTAGTAACAGGGTTCTCTGGAAACACCATATATTTT.

This clone was seen only once. The chain links TRBV4-3 to TRBJ2-1; D might be TRBD2 (6 bases). The germline gives CDR1 LGHNA, CDR2 YSLEER. Trimming removed 1 base at V and 16 bases at J, with 17 bases between. This CDR3 contains 13 residues. In DNA, the CDR3 is TGCGCCAGCAGCCAAGTACGTGGAGGGTGGGGTTTCTTC. Translating it yields CASSQVRGGWGFF.

V and J are TRBV11-2 and TRBJ1-3; 8 nucleotides align to TRBD1. The CDR3 has 13 amino acids. Per germline, CDR1 SGHAT and CDR2 FQNNGV. J gave up 2 bases and V 7 bases, and 1 base lay outside the gene matches. The CDR3, as DNA: TGTGCCAGCACCAGGGGGCCTGGAAACACCATATATTTT. Amino acid sequence: CASTRGPGNTIYF.

This clone was detected a few times. The chain links TRBV2 to TRBJ1-1; tentatively, D is TRBD1 (6 bases). Germline loops: CDR1 SNHLY, CDR2 FYNNEI. The CDR3 runs to 13 residues. V was clipped by 3 bases and J by 4 bases, with 9 bases between them. The CDR3: CASSEGAGTEAFF. The CDR3 DNA follows: TGTGCCAGCAGTGAGGGGGCGGGCACTGAAGCTTTCTTT.

This clone was recorded only once. The J gene is TRBJ1-5, the V gene TRBV9; 8 bases align to TRBD1. The V gene's germline CDR1 is SGDLS and CDR2 YYNGEE. This CDR3 is 14 amino acids long. V dropped 4 bases and J dropped 9; count of bases not matched to a gene: 9. In DNA form, the CDR3 reads TGTGCCAGCAGCCCCGGACAGGGAGGGGTGCCCCAGCATTTT. Protein sequence: CASSPGQGGVPQHF.

With regard to this clone: Within the sample, other DNA sequences also encode this same CDR3. CDR3 bases: TGCGCCAGCAGCTTGGCCGAGGGCTTTGGCTACACCTTC. Residues: CASSLAEGFGYTF. V and J are TRBV5-1 and TRBJ1-2; D gene uncertain. V shed 0 bases and J shed 7 bases, with 10 bases lying between them. The CDR3 has 13 amino acids. In germline, CDR1 is SGHRS, CDR2 YFSETQ.

This rearrangement joins TRBV4-3 to TRBJ1-2; 8 nucleotides line up with TRBD1. Per the germline V gene, CDR1 is LGHNA and CDR2 is YSLEER. The CDR3 has 15 amino acids. Germline trimming cut 1 base from V and 2 bases from J; bases unmatched to any gene: 3. The CDR3 region is CASSQANRGNYGYTF. DNA of the CDR3: TGCGCCAGCAGCCAAGCGAACAGGGGGAACTATGGCTACACCTTC.

The chain joins TRBV19 to TRBJ1-3; unclear D gene. Trimming left V 3 bases short and J 0 bases short, with 9 bases between. Germline V gene data show CDR1 as LNHDA and CDR2 as SQIVND (reference sequence). The CDR3 contains 15 residues. The DNA of the CDR3 is TGTGCCAGTAGTATCGGACGGTCCTCTGGAAACACCATATATTTT. Translated, it gives CASSIGRSSGNTIYF.

This chain connects TRBV30 to TRBJ2-3; D uncertain. V shed 1 base and J shed 3 bases, with 8 bases lying between them. Germline V lookup: CDR1 GTSNPN, CDR2 SVGIG (reference sequence). The CDR3 has 13 residues. This CDR3 reads CAWSALGTDTQYF. Written as DNA, the CDR3 is TGTGCCTGGAGTGCTCTGGGAACAGATACGCAGTATTTT.

This chain connects TRBV7-9 to TRBJ1-2; D remains unclear. The germline V and J ends were trimmed by 5 bases and 3 bases, with 16 bases remaining between them. The CDR3 extends over 15 amino acids. Looked up from germline, CDR1 is SEHNR and CDR2 is FQNEAQ (reference sequence). The CDR3 bases are TGTGCCAGCAGCCCCCAGTTTGACGGAGACTATGGCTACACCTTC. As protein: CASSPQFDGDYGYTF.

The chain is built from TRBV25-1 and TRBJ2-5, with D tentatively TRBD2 (6 bases). V lost 9 bases, J lost 4 bases, and 12 bases lay in between. The CDR3 runs 12 residues. The germline gives CDR1 MGHDK, CDR2 SYGVNS. DNA of the CDR3: TGTGCCAGTGGAGGGTTAATAGAGACCCAGTACTTC. This sequence encodes CASGGLIETQYF.